The next 29 T cell receptor beta chains were all read from a single sample in a study of shared T cell receptors in the human thymus. The assay was immunoSEQ multiplex PCR, and TCRdb's table has in-frame clones only and misses some. The data show more than 550,000 clones, 70% to 90% seen once. The same sample was also studied in work on human thymus T cells.

Sequenced sample: thymocytes. The receptors derive from a boy under two years old with a congenital heart defect.

The chain recombines TRBV5-6 with TRBJ2-3; 8 positions agree with TRBD1. The CDR3 has 14 amino acids. V lost 4 bases to trimming and J lost 2 bases; unmatched junction nucleotides: 3. Germline values: CDR1 SGHDT, CDR2 YYEEEE. Here the CDR3 reads CASSPDRVTDTQYF. The CDR3 region has the DNA TGTGCCAGCAGCCCGGACAGGGTCACAGATACGCAGTATTTT.

This clone has just a few counts. This chain links TRBV19 with TRBJ1-1; no clear D gene. Trimming shortened V by 3 bases and J by 0 bases, and 8 bases separated the two germline ends. This CDR3 spans 14 amino acids. Germline CDR1 and CDR2: LNHDA and SQIVND (reference sequence). The CDR3 is CASSIGEMNTEAFF. The DNA for the CDR3 is TGTGCCAGTAGTATTGGGGAGATGAACACTGAAGCTTTCTTT.

The chain links TRBV7-3 to TRBJ1-1; D not certain. Deletions cut 1 base from V and 1 base from J, with 7 bases between. Germline V gene sequence: CDR1 SGHTA, CDR2 FQGTGA. CDR3 length equals 14 residues. The CDR3 DNA is TGTGCCAGCAGCTTAAGTGGAGGGAACACTGAAGCTTTCTTT. This encodes CASSLSGGNTEAFF. The full variable domain, in which reference TRBV7-3 and TRBJ1-1 provide the parts outside the CDR3, is GAGVSQTPSNKVTEKGKYVELRCDPISGHTALYWYRQSLGQGPEFLIYFQGTGAADDSGLPNDRFFAVRPEGSVSTLKIQRTERGDSAVYLCASSLSGGNTEAFFGQGTRLTVV.

This chain uses TRBV7-2 with TRBJ2-4; no firm D call. V was shortened by 4 bases and J by 6 bases, with 10 bases between the two germline ends. The CDR3 sequence is 13 residues long. Germline V CDR1 and CDR2: SGHTA, FQGNSA. The CDR3 is CASSSRLGNIQYF. The CDR3 bases are TGTGCCAGCAGCTCCAGACTGGGAAACATTCAGTACTTC. The variable domain in full, completed from reference TRBV7-2 and TRBJ2-4, reads GAGVSQSPSNKVTEKGKDVELRCDPISGHTALYWYRQSLGQGLEFLIYFQGNSAPDKSGLPSDRFSAERTGGSVSTLTIQRTQQEDSAVYLCASSSRLGNIQYFGAGTRLSVL.

The chain links TRBV30 to TRBJ1-4, with D perhaps TRBD1 (5 bases). V lost 1 base and J 5 bases, leaving 8 bases between the germline ends. CDR1 is GTSNPN, CDR2 SVGIG, per germline (reference sequence). The CDR3 loop spans 13 amino acids. CDR3 amino acids: CAWSGRANEKLFF. CDR3 sequence (DNA): TGTGCCTGGAGTGGCAGGGCGAATGAAAAACTGTTTTTT.

The rearrangement links TRBV5-5 to TRBJ1-6; maybe TRBD1 (6 bases). V was shortened by 2 bases and J by 6 bases, with 15 bases between the two germline ends. Germline V gene sequence: CDR1 SGHKS, CDR2 YYEKEE (reference sequence). The CDR3 has 16 amino acids. CDR3 DNA sequence: TGTGCCAGCAGCTTTCAACAGGGCTCGAGTAATTCACCCCTCCACTTT. This translates into CASSFQQGSSNSPLHF.

The chain combines TRBV28 with TRBJ2-1; 11 bases map to TRBD2. Looked up from germline, CDR1 is MDHEN and CDR2 is SYDVKM. The CDR3 loop spans 17 amino acids. Germline trimming cut 4 bases from V and 11 bases from J; bases unmatched to any gene: 16. CDR3 DNA: TGTGCCAGCAGTTCACCCCCCTGGCTAGCGGGGGGCCCTCAGCAGTTCTTC. Amino acid sequence: CASSSPPWLAGGPQQFF.

The chain employs TRBV4-1 and TRBJ2-1; 15 positions match TRBD2. Looked up from germline, CDR1 is MGHRA and CDR2 is YSYEKL. The CDR3 sequence is 16 residues long. The V and J ends lost 4 bases and 4 bases, in that order; junction bases with no gene match: 2. CDR3 nucleotide sequence: TGCGCCAGCAGCCGGACTAGCGGGGGGGCTTACAATGAGCAGTTCTTC. Translation: CASSRTSGGAYNEQFF.

The chain employs TRBV6-6 and TRBJ2-5, with D tentatively TRBD2 (6 bases). The CDR3 runs 15 residues. V was pared by 0 bases and J by 1 base, with 9 bases between. The V gene's germline CDR1 is MNHNY and CDR2 SVGAGI (reference sequence). For the CDR3, the DNA is TGTGCCAGCAGTTACTCAATGACTAGCCAAGAGACCCAGTACTTC. Its translation: CASSYSMTSQETQYF.

This clone was detected only once. The J gene is TRBJ1-2, the V gene TRBV7-9; the match to TRBD1 covers 7 bases. The V gene's germline CDR1 is SEHNR and CDR2 FQNEAQ (reference sequence). V shed 5 bases, J shed 1 base, and the junction held 10 bases outside the gene matches. The CDR3 loop spans 16 amino acids. The CDR3 DNA is TGTGCCAGCAGCGCCCGGGACAGCCAATTTAACTATGGCTACACCTTC. This gives the protein CASSARDSQFNYGYTF. The complete variable domain, with remaining parts taken from reference TRBV7-9 and TRBJ1-2, reads DTGVSQNPRHKITKRGQNVTFRCDPISEHNRLYWYRQTLGQGPEFLTYFQNEAQLEKSRLLSDRFSAERPKGSFSTLEIQRTEQGDSAMYLCASSARDSQFNYGYTFGSGTRLTVV.

This clone occurred once. J is TRBJ2-7 and V is TRBV4-3; 11 nucleotides align to TRBD2. V lost 1 base to trimming and J lost 3 bases; unmatched junction nucleotides: 8. Germline CDR1 is LGHNA and CDR2 is YSLEER. This CDR3 contains 17 residues. The chain's CDR3 is CASSQVTSGAQGYEQYF. In DNA form, the CDR3 reads TGCGCCAGCAGCCAAGTGACTAGCGGGGCCCAGGGCTACGAGCAGTACTTC.

The CDR3 DNA is TGTGCCAGCAGCTTTTTGTCCCCTTTTCTCTATGGCTACACCTTC. Translating gives CASSFLSPFLYGYTF. The chain couples TRBV5-6 to TRBJ1-2; no reliable D call. The CDR3 contains 15 residues. Looked up from germline, CDR1 is SGHDT and CDR2 is YYEEEE. V gave up 2 bases and J gave up 4 bases, with 15 bases separating them. Looking up the rest from reference TRBV5-6 and TRBJ1-2 gives the full variable domain: DAGVTQSPTHLIKTRGQQVTLRCSPKSGHDTVSWYQQALGQGPQFIFQYYEEEERQRGNFPDRFSGHQFPNYSSELNVNALLLGDSALYLCASSFLSPFLYGYTFGSGTRLTVV.

V is TRBV28 and J is TRBJ2-1; D is perhaps TRBD2 (6 bases). The ends were cut back, 6 bases at V and 4 bases at J, with 19 bases in the middle. The CDR3 covers 16 residues. The V gene's germline CDR1 is MDHEN and CDR2 SYDVKM. The CDR3 region has the DNA TGTGCCAGCAGCCGGCATCCGGGACTGGGATACAATGAGCAGTTCTTC. Residues: CASSRHPGLGYNEQFF.

The chain links TRBV4-3 to TRBJ2-1; a possible D gene is TRBD2 (6 bases). Trimming took off 1 base at V and 6 bases at J, with 19 bases between the two ends. Looked up from germline, CDR1 is LGHNA and CDR2 is YSLEER. There are 17 residues in the CDR3. The CDR3 loop reads CASSQGTIRGRPNEQFF. The CDR3, as DNA: TGCGCCAGCAGCCAAGGGACGATCCGTGGGAGGCCCAATGAGCAGTTCTTC.

This clone was counted between two and nine times. This chain uses TRBV27 with TRBJ1-6; perhaps TRBD1 as D (6 bases). Germline CDR1 reads MNHEY; CDR2 reads SMNVEV (reference sequence). The germline V and J ends were trimmed by 6 bases and 9 bases, with 18 bases remaining between them. This CDR3 contains 15 residues. The CDR3 sequence: CASRLLQGTGSPLHF. For the CDR3, the DNA is TGTGCCAGCAGACTGCTACAGGGCACCGGTTCACCCCTCCACTTT.

J is TRBJ1-2 and V is TRBV7-2, with a possible D match to TRBD1 (6 bases). The V end was cut by 3 bases, the J end by 0 bases, with 17 bases between. Per germline, CDR1 SGHTA and CDR2 FQGNSA. The CDR3 loop spans 17 amino acids. CDR3 amino acids: CASSFKPTGTPNYGYTF. CDR3 DNA sequence: TGTGCCAGCAGCTTTAAACCTACCGGGACACCTAACTATGGCTACACCTTC.

The chain links TRBV7-3 to TRBJ2-7; maybe TRBD1 (5 bases). This CDR3 comprises 13 residues. The germline V and J ends were trimmed by 1 base and 6 bases, with 10 bases remaining between them. Germline-derived CDR1 and CDR2 are SGHTA and FQGTGA. The CDR3 here is CASSLKQASEQYF. The CDR3 DNA follows: TGTGCCAGCAGCTTAAAACAGGCTAGCGAGCAGTACTTC.

The chain links TRBV15 to TRBJ2-1, with 14 bases aligning to TRBD2. V lost 2 bases to trimming and J lost 8 bases; unmatched junction nucleotides: 8. Per the germline V gene, CDR1 is LNHNV and CDR2 is YYDKDF (reference sequence). This CDR3 spans 17 amino acids. The CDR3 sequence is CATSRPGTSGSPDEQFF. The CDR3, as DNA: TGTGCCACCAGCAGACCCGGGACTAGCGGGAGTCCTGATGAGCAGTTCTTC.

In DNA form, the CDR3 reads TGTGCCACCAGACTGACAGGGGAGGATCAGCCCCAGCATTTT. Translating it yields CATRLTGEDQPQHF. The rearrangement joins TRBV15 to TRBJ1-5, with 8 bases that match TRBD1. The CDR3 is 14 amino acids. V gave up 6 bases and J gave up 5 bases; unmatched junction bases: 6. The V gene's germline CDR1 is LNHNV and CDR2 YYDKDF (reference sequence).

The chain uses TRBV6-4 and TRBJ2-1; the D gene is possibly TRBD2 (6 bases). The germline gives CDR1 MRHNA, CDR2 SNTAGT. This CDR3 has 16 residues. V lost 4 bases to trimming and J lost 1 base, with 14 bases between them. The CDR3 DNA reads TGTGCCAGCAGTGCCGAGATTAGCGGATCCTACAATGAGCAGTTCTTC. Residues: CASSAEISGSYNEQFF.

The chain combines TRBV28 with TRBJ2-3, with 9 bases that match TRBD2. J was trimmed by 1 base and V by 6 bases; bases with no gene match: 5. Germline loops: CDR1 MDHEN, CDR2 SYDVKM. The CDR3 covers 15 residues. CDR3: CASSPTSGRTDTQYF. DNA of the CDR3: TGTGCCAGCAGCCCTACTAGCGGGCGCACAGATACGCAGTATTTT.

The chain employs TRBV5-5 and TRBJ1-5; possible D gene TRBD1, 5 bases. CDR1 SGHKS and CDR2 YYEKEE come from the germline V gene (reference sequence). CDR3 size: 15 residues. Deletions cut 0 bases from V and 3 bases from J, with 10 bases between. The CDR3 bases are TGTGCCAGCAGCTTGGGGGGCGCATACAATCAGCCCCAGCATTTT. Amino acids: CASSLGGAYNQPQHF.

CDR3 sequence reads: CASSYLGSSGRCEQYF. The CDR3 DNA reads as TGTGCCAGCAGTTACCTCGGTTCTAGCGGGAGGTGTGAGCAGTACTTC. The chain has TRBV6-6 and TRBJ2-7, with 11 bases lining up with TRBD2. Germline CDR1 is MNHNY and CDR2 is SVGAGI (reference sequence). V shed 2 bases and J 7 bases; nucleotides not matched to a gene: 10. The CDR3 runs to 16 residues.

The chain is built from TRBV7-9 and TRBJ1-1, with 7 bases aligning to TRBD1. This CDR3 region has 15 residues. In germline, CDR1 is SEHNR, CDR2 FQNEAQ (reference sequence). The ends lost 5 bases at V and 0 bases at J; junction bases unmatched: 6. The CDR3 sequence is CASSPWDSLNTEAFF. CDR3 bases: TGTGCCAGCAGCCCTTGGGACAGTCTGAACACTGAAGCTTTCTTT.

This chain connects TRBV27 to TRBJ2-5; 8 nucleotides match TRBD2. Germline trimming cut 11 bases from V and 7 bases from J; bases unmatched to any gene: 6. Germline CDR1 is MNHEY and CDR2 is SMNVEV (reference sequence). The CDR3 runs 11 residues. Written as DNA, the CDR3 is TGTGCCGACCACCGGGGGGGGACCCAGTACTTC. It codes for CADHRGGTQYF.

This clone was seen only a few times. The V and J genes are TRBV29-1 and TRBJ2-5; TRBD1 agrees at 7 bases. J lost 4 bases, V lost 7 bases, and 27 bases had no gene match. CDR1 and CDR2 from the germline V gene are SQVTM and ANQGSEA. CDR3 size: 19 residues. CDR3 coding DNA: TGCAGCGCCTACTTTACCGGGACAGATGAGTTTCCTTTTTCAGAGACCCAGTACTTC. This codes for CSAYFTGTDEFPFSETQYF. The full variable domain, with the rest looked up from reference TRBV29-1 and TRBJ2-5, is SAVISQKPSRDICQRGTSLTIQCQVDSQVTMMFWYRQQPGQSLTLIATANQGSEATYESGFVIDKFPISRPNLTFSTLTVSNMSPEDSSIYLCSAYFTGTDEFPFSETQYFGPGTRLLVL.

This rearrangement joins TRBV27 to TRBJ1-5; D unclear. Germline V gene lookup returns CDR1 MNHEY and CDR2 SMNVEV (reference sequence). Deletions cut 3 bases from V and 4 bases from J, with 10 bases between. The CDR3 has 14 residues. The CDR3 DNA reads TGTGCCAGCAGTTTTGTGAGGTCAAATCAGCCCCAGCATTTT. It yields the protein CASSFVRSNQPQHF.

For this clone: This sample also contains other DNA sequences that code for the same CDR3. The J gene is TRBJ2-3, the V gene TRBV9; weak D call: TRBD2 (5 bases). V lost 2 bases, J lost 0 bases, and 7 bases lay in between. In germline, CDR1 is SGDLS, CDR2 YYNGEE. CDR3 length: 14 residues. The CDR3: CASSVRGSTDTQYF. CDR3 in DNA: TGTGCCAGCAGCGTCCGGGGAAGCACAGATACGCAGTATTTT.

This clone was detected only a few times. V gene TRBV13 combines with J gene TRBJ2-5, with 7 nucleotides matching TRBD1. There are 15 residues in the CDR3. The junction had 8 bases not matched to a gene; V was cut back by 3 bases and J by 4 bases. Germline-derived CDR1 and CDR2 are PRHDT and FYEKMQ (reference sequence). CDR3 coding DNA: TGTGCCAGCAGCTTTCTACAGGGGCGGGCAGAGACCCAGTACTTC. Residues: CASSFLQGRAETQYF.